This TCR beta chain was found in a study of CD4 T cells in relation to SARS-CoV-2 and coronaviruses. Study-wide context: After about nine days of antigen culture, PBMC TCR beta CDR3s were sequenced. Negative control cultures got HIV-1 Nef peptides or no peptide.

Germline CDR1 is SGHDT and CDR2 is YYEEEE. V lost 2 bases to trimming and J lost 1 base, with 6 bases between them. The CDR3 covers 13 residues. Unexposed donor CD4+ T cells date from 2011-2018, before the COVID-19 pandemic. The cells were cultured for under twelve days before CD4+ T cells were isolated. Testing used SARS-CoV-2 S/N and four cold-coronavirus spikes on unexposed-donor CD4+ T cells, cells permitting. Comment on this clone: Antigen: not known.

Clones were sequenced by immunoSEQ multiplex PCR, and TCRdb holds only the in-frame ones, with some missing. The sample records about 23,000 clones, less than 85% being singletons. V is TRBV5-6 and J is TRBJ1-1; D not certain. Input material: CD4+ T cells from PBMCs, cultured in vitro. The TCR originated in a human donor in good health. The CDR3 region has the DNA TGTGCCAGCAGCTTTACAGAGAACACTGAAGCTTTCTTT. Residues: CASSFTENTEAFF.